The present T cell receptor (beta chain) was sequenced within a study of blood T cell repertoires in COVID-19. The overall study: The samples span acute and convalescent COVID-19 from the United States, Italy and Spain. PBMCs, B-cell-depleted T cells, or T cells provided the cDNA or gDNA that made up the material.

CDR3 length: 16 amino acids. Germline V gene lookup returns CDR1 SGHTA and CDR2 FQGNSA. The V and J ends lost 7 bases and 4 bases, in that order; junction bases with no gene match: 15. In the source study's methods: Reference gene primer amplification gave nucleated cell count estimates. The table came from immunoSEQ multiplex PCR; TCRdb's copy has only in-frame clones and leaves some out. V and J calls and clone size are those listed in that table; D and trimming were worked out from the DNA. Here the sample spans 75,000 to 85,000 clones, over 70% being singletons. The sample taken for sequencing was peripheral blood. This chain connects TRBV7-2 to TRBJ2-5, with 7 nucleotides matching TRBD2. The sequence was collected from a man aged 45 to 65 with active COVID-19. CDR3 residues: CASTLRSGRLGETQYF. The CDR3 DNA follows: TGTGCCAGCACCCTAAGGTCCGGGAGGTTAGGAGAGACCCAGTACTTC.